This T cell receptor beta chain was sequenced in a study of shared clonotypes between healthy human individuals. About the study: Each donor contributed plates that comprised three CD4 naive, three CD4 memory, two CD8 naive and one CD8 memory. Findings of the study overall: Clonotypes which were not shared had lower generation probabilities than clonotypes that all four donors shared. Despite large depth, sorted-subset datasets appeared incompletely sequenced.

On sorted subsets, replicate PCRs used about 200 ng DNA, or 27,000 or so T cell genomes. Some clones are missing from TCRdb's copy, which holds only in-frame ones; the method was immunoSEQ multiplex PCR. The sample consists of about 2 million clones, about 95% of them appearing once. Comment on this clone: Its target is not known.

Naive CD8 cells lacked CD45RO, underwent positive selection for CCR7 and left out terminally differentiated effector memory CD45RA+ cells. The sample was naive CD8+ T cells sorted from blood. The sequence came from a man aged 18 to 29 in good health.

Here the CDR3 reads CASSLEIVGTDTQYF. The CDR3 DNA is TGTGCCAGCAGCTTGGAGATCGTGGGCACAGATACGCAGTATTTT. The rearrangement links TRBV5-6 to TRBJ2-3; D gene unclear. Germline values: CDR1 SGHDT, CDR2 YYEEEE. The germline V and J ends were trimmed by 0 bases and 1 base, with 9 bases remaining between them. The CDR3 has 15 residues.